The sequence of this T cell receptor (beta chain) was determined in a study of beta chain features in type 1 diabetes. Broader study findings: cDNA-based reads could over-represent cells with high TCR expression.

CDR1 is SNHLY and CDR2 is FYNNEI in the germline V gene. V trimming: 4 bases; J trimming: 5 bases; junction bases outside the gene matches: 6. CDR3 size: 14 residues. Per donor, one heparinised blood draw averaged roughly 110 mL. This clone was counted between two and nine times. Its cognate antigen is unknown. The entirety of the isolated RNA underwent reverse transcription, so expressed TCRB transcripts were sequenced. Assay: immunoSEQ multiplex PCR; the TCRdb copy retains only in-frame clones and omits some. Seen here are around 300,000 clones, 8% observed once, and the top ten hold over 0.8%. This sequence originates from a woman between 18 and 29 years old in good health. Sequencing input: central memory CD4+ T cells from blood. V gene TRBV2 combines with J gene TRBJ1-1, with 8 bases matching TRBD1. The chain's CDR3 is CASSVTGGTTEAFF. The CDR3 nucleotides are TGTGCCAGCAGTGTTACAGGGGGGACTACTGAAGCTTTCTTT. Based on the CDR3 plus reference TRBV2 and TRBJ1-1, the full variable domain is EPEVTQTPSHQVTQMGQEVILRCVPISNHLYFYWYRQILGQKVEFLVSFYNNEISEKSEIFDDQFSVERPDGSNFTLKIRSTKLEDSAMYFCASSVTGGTTEAFFGQGTRLTVV.